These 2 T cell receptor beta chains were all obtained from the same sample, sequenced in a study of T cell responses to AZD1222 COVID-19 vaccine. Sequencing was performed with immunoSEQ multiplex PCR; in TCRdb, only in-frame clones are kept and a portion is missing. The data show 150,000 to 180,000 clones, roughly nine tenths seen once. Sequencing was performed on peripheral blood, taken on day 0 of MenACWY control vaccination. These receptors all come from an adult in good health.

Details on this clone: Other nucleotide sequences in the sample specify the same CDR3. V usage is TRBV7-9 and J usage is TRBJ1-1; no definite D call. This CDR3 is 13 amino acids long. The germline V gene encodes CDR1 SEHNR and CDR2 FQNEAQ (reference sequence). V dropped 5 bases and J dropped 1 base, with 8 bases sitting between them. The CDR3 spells CASSLGQNTEAFF. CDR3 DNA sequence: TGTGCCAGCAGCCTAGGCCAGAACACTGAAGCTTTCTTT.

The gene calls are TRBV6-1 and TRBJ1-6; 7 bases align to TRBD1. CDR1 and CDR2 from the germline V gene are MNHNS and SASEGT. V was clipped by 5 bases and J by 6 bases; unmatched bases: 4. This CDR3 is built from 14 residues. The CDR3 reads CASSSDRVNSPLHF. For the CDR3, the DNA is TGTGCCAGCAGTTCCGACAGGGTTAATTCACCCCTCCACTTT.